Each of the 15 T cell receptor beta chains below was sequenced from the same sample in a study of tumor-infiltrating lymphocytes in primary liver carcinoma. It was from roughly 20-30 mg of unsorted bulk tissue that RNA and DNA were co-extracted. With approximately 500 ng total RNA as template and a constant-region primer, TCR beta cDNA was made. Slightly modified ARM-PCR with three nested multiplex PCR rounds yielded TCR beta libraries. A C-beta reverse primer was combined with TRBV1-TRBV30 forward primers in the first two PCR rounds, and each round had approximately 9 cycles. TCRdb reanalysed the multiplex PCR reads using MiXCR and keeps one entry per CDR3 protein. The sample lists approximately 110,000 distinct CDR3 sequences, approximately 64% seen once, with 7.5% to 9% in the top ten. Sequencing input: liver tumor tissue from sampling region 3. Stated subset: tumor region T3, left-lateral pole. All receptors come from a woman in her fifties or sixties with primary liver carcinoma and hepatitis B virus infection.

Only a few counts were recorded for this clonotype. The junction does not match germline at one end; this may be a read error. This chain uses TRBV12-3 or TRBV12-4 with TRBJ2-1, with TRBD2 matching 11 bases. CDR3 length: 15 amino acids. The CDR3 is CGSSRSGGGYYEQFF. Written as DNA, the CDR3 is TGTGGCAGCAGCCGTAGCGGGGGGGGCTACTATGAGCAGTTCTTC.

The chain combines TRBV7-9 with TRBJ1-1; D call uncertain. Trimming cost V 2 bases and J 7 bases, with 11 bases left between them. This CDR3 is 13 amino acids long. Per the germline V gene, CDR1 is SEHNR and CDR2 is FQNEAQ (reference sequence). CDR3: CASSLSEGLEAFF. The DNA for the CDR3 is TGTGCCAGCAGCTTAAGTGAGGGTCTTGAAGCTTTCTTT.

About this clonotype itself: One end of the junction is discordant with germline, which a read error may explain. V gene TRBV7-8 combines with J gene TRBJ2-3; the match to TRBD2 covers 10 bases. The CDR3 consists of 16 residues. The germline V gene encodes CDR1 SGHVS and CDR2 FQNEAQ. CDR3 protein: CVSSSRLAGHTDTRYF. The CDR3 region has the DNA TGTGTCAGCAGCTCAAGACTAGCGGGTCATACAGATACGCGGTATTTT.

This clonotype is a singleton in its sample. The chain has TRBV29-1 and TRBJ1-2, with D uncertain. The V end was cut by 6 bases, the J end by 1 base, with 18 bases between. Germline V CDR1 and CDR2: SQVTM, ANQGSEA. The CDR3 loop spans 15 amino acids. CDR3: CSVTLSVNFNYGYTF. The CDR3 DNA is TGCAGCGTGACACTGTCTGTGAACTTTAACTATGGCTACACCTTC. Drawing the rest from reference TRBV29-1 and TRBJ1-2, the complete variable domain is SAVISQKPSRDICQRGTSLTIQCQVDSQVTMMFWYRQQPGQSLTLIATANQGSEATYESGFVIDKFPISRPNLTFSTLTVSNMSPEDSSIYLCSVTLSVNFNYGYTFGSGTRLTVV.

V is TRBV20-1 and J is TRBJ2-5; D might be TRBD1 or TRBD2, each matching 5 bases. The CDR3 spans 14 residues. Germline lookup yields CDR1 DFQATT and CDR2 SNEGSKA (reference sequence). V lost 5 bases to trimming and J lost 2 bases, with 15 bases between them. This CDR3 reads CSAGQSGIQETQYF. As DNA, the CDR3 is TGCAGTGCTGGACAAAGCGGAATACAAGAGACCCAGTACTTC.

Details on this clonotype: One end of the junction does not line up with germline, which may come from a read error. The V gene is TRBV4-1, the J gene TRBJ1-2; D gene uncertain. From germline, CDR1 is MGHRA and CDR2 YSYEKL. CDR3 length: 15 residues. In DNA form, the CDR3 reads TGCGCCAGCAGGCAAGATTGGGCATGCGTCTATGGCTACACCTTC. It translates to CASRQDWACVYGYTF.

This clonotype was seen ten or more times. The V and J genes are TRBV29-1 and TRBJ2-3; 10 bases agree with TRBD2. CDR1 is SQVTM and CDR2 is ANQGSEA in the germline V gene. The CDR3 loop spans 15 amino acids. Trimming removed 4 bases from V and 6 bases from J; junction bases left unmatched: 10. CDR3: CSVGEAGGPGDTQYF. The CDR3 DNA sequence: TGCAGCGTTGGTGAAGCGGGAGGGCCAGGGGATACGCAGTATTTT.

In the case of this clonotype: A much larger clone lies a single base off, so this may be a read error. The V and J genes are TRBV5-4 and TRBJ2-1, with D perhaps being TRBD1 or TRBD2 (5 bases each). CDR1 is SGHNT, CDR2 YYREEE, per germline (reference sequence). The CDR3 runs to 13 residues. For the CDR3, the DNA is TGTGTCAGCAGCTTTGGGGGTAACAATGAGCAGTTCTTC. Encoded protein: CVSSFGGNNEQFF. Full variable domain (rest looked up from reference TRBV5-4 and TRBJ2-1): ETGVTQSPTHLIKTRGQQVTLRCSSQSGHNTVSWYQQALGQGPQFIFQYYREEENGRGNFPPRFSGLQFPNYSSELNVNALELDDSALYLCVSSFGGNNEQFFGPGTRLTVL.

This clonotype was recorded at least ten times. This chain joins TRBV5-1 and TRBJ1-1; unclear D gene. The CDR3 has 13 amino acids. Trimming took off 1 base at V and 6 bases at J, with 10 bases between the two ends. CDR1 is SGHRS and CDR2 is YFSETQ in the germline V gene. The CDR3 nucleotides read TGCGCCAGCAGCTTGCGGGTCGGACCTGAAGCTTTCTTT. It codes for CASSLRVGPEAFF.

This clonotype was seen repeatedly, ten times or more. The V gene is TRBV30, the J gene TRBJ2-5, with TRBD2 matching 7 bases. Germline loops: CDR1 GTSNPN, CDR2 SVGIG (reference sequence). The CDR3 sequence is 15 residues long. V was clipped by 6 bases and J by 12 bases; unmatched bases: 22. CDR3 DNA: TGTGCCTGCCACTCGGCAAGGGGAGGGCCGGCCGTCAAGTACTTC. It is translated as CACHSARGGPAVKYF.

This clonotype was counted a few times. This may be a read error, as it is one base from a much larger clone. The V and J genes are TRBV7-8 and TRBJ2-1; 9 positions match TRBD1. This CDR3 spans 14 amino acids. Per the germline V gene, CDR1 is SGHVS and CDR2 is FQNEAQ. Here the CDR3 DNA reads TGTGCCAGCAGCATGGACAGGGGCTACAATGAGCAGCTCTTC. Amino acid sequence: CASSMDRGYNEQLF.

The rearrangement joins TRBV29-1 to TRBJ2-3; the D is unclear. The V end lost 8 bases, the J end lost 0 bases, and 15 bases lay between the germline ends. Germline V CDR1 and CDR2: SQVTM, ANQGSEA. The CDR3 contains 14 residues. For the CDR3, the DNA is TGCAGCACTACCCCTAAGACTAGCACAGATACGCAGTATTTT. Encoded protein: CSTTPKTSTDTQYF.

This clonotype has more than one count but fewer than ten. It may be a read error: a sequence one base away is much more abundant. The V and J genes are TRBV29-1 and TRBJ2-2; 11 nucleotides align to TRBD2. CDR1 and CDR2 (germline): SQVTM, ANQGSEA. Germline trimming cut 7 bases from V and 7 bases from J; bases unmatched to any gene: 11. There are 15 residues in the CDR3. CDR3 DNA sequence: TGCAGCGCCGGGACTAGCGGTTCGTGGGACGGGGAGCTGTTTTTT. This codes for CSAGTSGSWDGELFF.

This clonotype showed up many times. The chain recombines TRBV12-3 or TRBV12-4 with TRBJ2-7, with no clear D. V lost 3 bases and J 2 bases, leaving 5 bases between the germline ends. The CDR3 covers 12 residues. The CDR3 spells CASSFQPYEQYF. The CDR3 region has the DNA TGTGCCAGCAGTTTCCAGCCCTACGAGCAGTACTTC.

Remarks on this clonotype: One base away lies a much larger clone, so this may be a sequencing read error. The chain has TRBV10-2 and TRBJ2-3, with 8 bases matching TRBD2. The CDR3 runs to 16 residues. Germline assignment: CDR1 WSHSY and CDR2 SAAADI. The CDR3 bases are TGCGTCAGCAAGCTTCAAGCGGGGGCTAGCACAGATACGCAGTATTTT. It translates to CVSKLQAGASTDTQYF.